The 8 T cell receptor beta chains in this list originate from one sample, sequenced in a study of cytomegalovirus exposure and HLA in healthy donors. Repertoires were generated with immunoSEQ multiplex PCR, while TCRdb's copy carries only in-frame clones and drops some. The sample yields around 130,000 clones, 85% to 90% seen once. Sequenced: PBMCs. These receptors were obtained from a woman aged 25-40 years in good health and CMV-seronegative.

This clone was seen only a few times. V is TRBV13 and J is TRBJ1-6, with 10 nucleotides matching TRBD1. Losses at the gene ends were 1 base for V and 3 bases for J; bases not matched to a gene: 6. This CDR3 is built from 18 residues. From germline, CDR1 is PRHDT and CDR2 FYEKMQ (reference sequence). The CDR3 region is CASSLAGTGDFYNSPLHF. The DNA for the CDR3 is TGTGCCAGCAGCTTAGCCGGGACAGGGGATTTCTATAATTCACCCCTCCACTTT.

This rearrangement joins TRBV7-3 to TRBJ2-3, with 12 positions matching TRBD2. The CDR3 sequence is 16 residues long. Germline-derived CDR1 and CDR2 are SGHTA and FQGTGA. Trimming removed 5 bases from V and 5 bases from J; junction bases left unmatched: 8. CDR3 in amino acids: CASSPLAGGSGDTQYF. Written as DNA, the CDR3 is TGTGCCAGCAGCCCCCTAGCGGGGGGGTCCGGAGATACGCAGTATTTT.

The CDR3 region has the DNA TGCGCCAGCAGTGATCTCGGGACAGGGGGCCTCTCCTACAATGAGCAGTTCTTC. Its protein product is CASSDLGTGGLSYNEQFF. V is TRBV10-1 and J is TRBJ2-1, with 12 bases fitting TRBD1. The CDR3 has 18 residues. With V trimmed by 3 bases and J by 0 bases, 6 bases remained unmatched. Per germline, CDR1 WNHNN and CDR2 SYGVQD (reference sequence).

The chain carries TRBV29-1 and TRBJ2-1, with unresolved D. The CDR3 runs to 12 residues. V was shortened by 1 base and J by 7 bases, with 8 bases between the two germline ends. CDR1 and CDR2 (germline): SQVTM, ANQGSEA. The CDR3 nucleotides read TGCAGCGTTGAAGGAGGAGCTAATGAGCAGTTCTTC. It yields the protein CSVEGGANEQFF.

The chain combines TRBV7-2 with TRBJ2-7, with D tentatively TRBD1 (5 bases). Trimming shortened V by 1 base and J by 7 bases, and 14 bases separated the two germline ends. The germline V gene has CDR1 SGHTA and CDR2 FQGNSA. The CDR3 extends over 14 amino acids. CDR3 region: CASSLGAGFFEQYF. The CDR3, as DNA: TGTGCCAGCAGCTTAGGGGCAGGGTTCTTTGAGCAGTACTTC.

This chain uses TRBV6-4 with TRBJ2-1; 9 positions agree with TRBD2. CDR1 and CDR2 (germline): MRHNA, SNTAGT. J lost 8 bases, V lost 0 bases, and 8 bases had no gene match. CDR3 length: 16 amino acids. CDR3 region: CASSDSRRGGRDEQFF. CDR3 sequence (DNA): TGTGCCAGCAGTGACTCGAGGCGGGGGGGCAGAGATGAGCAGTTCTTC.

CDR3 sequence reads: CASTPAGFNYGYTF. The CDR3 DNA reads as TGCGCCAGCACCCCGGCGGGGTTTAACTATGGCTACACCTTC. The V call is TRBV5-1, the J call TRBJ1-2; no firm D call. This CDR3 has 14 amino acids. Trimming pared 6 bases from V and 1 base from J, leaving 13 bases between. The V gene's germline CDR1 is SGHRS and CDR2 YFSETQ. Drawing the rest from reference TRBV5-1 and TRBJ1-2, the complete variable domain is KAGVTQTPRYLIKTRGQQVTLSCSPISGHRSVSWYQQTPGQGLQFLFEYFSETQRNKGNFPGRFSGRQFSNSRSEMNVSTLELGDSALYLCASTPAGFNYGYTFGSGTRLTVV.

The chain links TRBV11-3 to TRBJ2-7; 11 nucleotides line up with TRBD1. V lost 5 bases and J lost 7; bases outside the gene matches: 7. Germline loops: CDR1 SGHNT, CDR2 YENEEA. The CDR3 totals 14 residues. The CDR3 loop is CASSMPGQGEEQYF. For the CDR3, the DNA is TGTGCCAGCAGCATGCCGGGACAGGGGGAAGAGCAGTACTTC.